The 2 T cell receptor beta chains listed next were all sequenced from one sample in a study of memory CD4+ T cells and cytomegalovirus serostatus. Single viable CD3+CD4+CD8-CD45RO+ cells were sorted as the memory CD4+ T cells. Clones were sequenced by immunoSEQ multiplex PCR, and TCRdb holds only the in-frame ones, with some missing. The table lists about 54,000 clones, around 78% of them singletons. The sequenced material came from memory CD4+ T cells from blood. The origin of the receptors is an adult in good health and CMV-seronegative.

This chain connects TRBV5-4 to TRBJ1-2; possible D gene TRBD1, 5 bases. Germline CDR1 reads SGHNT; CDR2 reads YYREEE (reference sequence). This CDR3 contains 17 residues. V lost 0 bases to trimming and J lost 0 bases, with 15 bases between them. The CDR3 protein is CASSLVRGRVSNYGYTF. CDR3 nucleotide sequence: TGTGCCAGCAGCTTGGTACGGGGCAGGGTCTCTAACTATGGCTACACCTTC.

The chain combines TRBV28 with TRBJ2-3; TRBD2 aligns across 9 bases. This CDR3 has 16 amino acids. V trimming: 4 bases; J trimming: 5 bases; junction bases outside the gene matches: 10. The V gene's germline CDR1 is MDHEN and CDR2 SYDVKM. DNA for the CDR3: TGTGCCAGCAGTTCTACGTTACGCGGGAGGGAAGATACGCAGTATTTT. Amino acids: CASSSTLRGREDTQYF.